This T cell receptor (beta chain) came from a study of T cells in Graves' hyperthyroidism and ophthalmopathy. Findings and limits, study-wide: Ophthalmopathy was model-predicted a median about 6 months pre-onset.

RNA transcripts were the template for amplifying TCR beta CDR3 regions. Carried out on the TCR CDR3, a first-round RT-PCR used the HTBI primer set. TCRdb independently ran MiXCR on the multiplex PCR reads; one entry per CDR3 protein. Here the sample spans under 300,000 distinct CDR3 sequences, approximately 26% being singletons. In its sample, this clonotype was seen many times. The antigen remains unidentified. The CDR3 spans 17 residues. Losses at the gene ends were 4 bases for V and 2 bases for J; bases not matched to a gene: 9. Germline loops: CDR1 SGHTA, CDR2 FQGTGA. Thyroid ultrasound, orbital computed tomography, clinical symptoms, and serum thyroxine and TRAb underpinned diagnoses. Fresh peripheral blood, about 9.6 ml, yielded the PBMCs.

The rearrangement joins TRBV7-3 to TRBJ2-2; 8 nucleotides align to TRBD1. Sequencing was done on a sample of blood. The sequence was collected from a man aged 35 to 55 with Graves' hyperthyroidism that later progressed to Graves' ophthalmopathy. CDR3 nucleotides: TGTGCCAGCAGCTCCCCGACAGGGGCACCTAACACCGGGGAGCTGTTTTTT. Its translation is CASSSPTGAPNTGELFF.